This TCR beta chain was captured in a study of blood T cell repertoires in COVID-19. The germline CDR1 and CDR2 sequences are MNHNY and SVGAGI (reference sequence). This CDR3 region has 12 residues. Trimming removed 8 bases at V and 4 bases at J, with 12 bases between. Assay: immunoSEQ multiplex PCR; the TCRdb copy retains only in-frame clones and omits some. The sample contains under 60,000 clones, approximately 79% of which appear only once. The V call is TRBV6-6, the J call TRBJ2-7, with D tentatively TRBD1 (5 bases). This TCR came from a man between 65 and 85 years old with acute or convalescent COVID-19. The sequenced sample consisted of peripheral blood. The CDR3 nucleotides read TGTGCCAGCGGGCAGGGATTTTACGAGCAGTACTTC. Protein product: CASGQGFYEQYF.